These T cell receptor beta chains were read from a single sample in a study of blood T cells in healthy people across ages. TCRdb reprocessed the 5' RACE reads with MiXCR, giving one entry per CDR3 protein. The sample carries about 1.8 million distinct CDR3 sequences, around 50% recorded once. Sequencing was performed on blood. These receptors were obtained from a woman in her forties in good health. Each CDR3 is given with its conserved first and last residue. D genes are given only for firm matches. Size values are once, few and many counts, or a class for expanded clones, and some rows have none.

V gene	J gene	clone size	D gene	CDR3 DNA	CDR3 protein
TRBV6-6	TRBJ1-5	few	NA	TGTGCCAGCAGTTACGAGGGTACGGGACGGGGCAATCAGCCCCAGCATTTT	CASSYEGTGRGNQPQHF
TRBV12-3/TRBV12-4	TRBJ2-3	few	NA	TGTGCCAGCAGCCCTGGTCTGGGGCCAGATACGCAGTATTTT	CASSPGLGPDTQYF
TRBV19	TRBJ1-2	NA	NA	TGTGCCAGTAGTATCGCTGCGGGCTACACCTTC	CASSIAAGYTF
TRBV20-1	TRBJ2-7	NA	NA	TGCAGTGCTAGAGATACGTGGCGGGGGCACTCCTACGAGCAGTACTTC	CSARDTWRGHSYEQYF
TRBV7-3	TRBJ2-3	few	NA	TGTGCCAGCAGCTTATACGTGTCGGCGGGGTTCACAGATACGCAGTATTTT	CASSLYVSAGFTDTQYF
TRBV20-1	TRBJ2-7	few	TRBD2	TGCAGTGCTAGGGACCCTAGCGGGCACTCCTACGAGCAGTACTTC	CSARDPSGHSYEQYF
TRBV7-2	TRBJ2-1	NA	NA	TGTGCCAGCAGCTTATCAGATGGGCTGTCCTACAATGAGCAGTTCTTC	CASSLSDGLSYNEQFF
TRBV6-2/TRBV6-3	TRBJ1-1	NA	NA	TGTGCCAGCAGTTACTCGAGACGGGGCCAAGCTTTCTTT	CASSYSRRGQAFF
TRBV7-2	TRBJ2-7	many	NA	TGTGCCAGCAGTTTTAACTACGAGCAGTACTTC	CASSFNYEQYF
TRBV20-1	TRBJ2-5	NA	TRBD2	TGCAGTGCTAGTGGGAACCCGACTAGCTTGGAGACCCAGTACTTC	CSASGNPTSLETQYF
TRBV6-7	TRBJ2-7	NA	NA	TGTGCCAGCTGTTACGGCCGGGGGTCTTACGAGCAGTACTTC	CASCYGRGSYEQYF
TRBV7-2	TRBJ2-5	NA	NA	TGTGCCAGCAGTCCAAGCCGGTTTGGGCAGGAGACCCAGTACTTC	CASSPSRFGQETQYF